A single T cell receptor beta chain is shown here with its context. The data were taken from a study of shared clonotypes between healthy human individuals. Sequencing was performed with immunoSEQ multiplex PCR; in TCRdb, only in-frame clones are kept and a portion is missing. The table has about 680,000 clones, around 67% seen once; the top ten hold over 1.5%. The receptor's source is a woman aged 25 to 39 in good health. The sample comprised memory CD4+ T cells sorted from blood. Subset indicated: CD45RA-negative fraction.

CDR3 nucleotide sequence: TGCGCCAGCAGTGAGCCAGGGTACGAGCAGTACTTC. It yields the protein CASSEPGYEQYF. The gene calls are TRBV10-1 and TRBJ2-7; D possibly corresponds to TRBD1 (5 bases). The CDR3 consists of 12 residues. V gave up 2 bases and J gave up 4 bases, with 6 bases separating them. Germline lookup yields CDR1 WNHNN and CDR2 SYGVQD (reference sequence).